This is a list of T cell receptor beta chains from one sample in a study of T cell responses to AZD1222 COVID-19 vaccine. Measured with immunoSEQ multiplex PCR; TCRdb has only the in-frame clones, and not every one. The table has about 140,000 clones, 91% seen once. The sequenced sample was peripheral blood, obtained 28 days after the second dose of the MenACWY control vaccine. The receptors stem from an adult who received the MenACWY meningococcal vaccine as a control. CDR3s include the opening cysteine and the closing phenylalanine or tryptophan. Each record gives: D gene, V gene, J gene, clone size, CDR3 DNA, CDR3 protein. A D gene is named only where the DNA matches it firmly. Clone size is given for some rows only: seen once, a few or many times, or a class if the clone is expanded.

D: .
V: TRBV6-6
J: TRBJ2-3
size: .
DNA: TGTGCCAGCATGGCACAGGGAACAGATACGCAGTATTTT
CDR3: CASMAQGTDTQYF

D: TRBD1
V: TRBV6-5
J: TRBJ1-6
size: .
DNA: TGTGCCAGCCGGTCTACAGGGGTGGGTTCACCCCTCCACTTT
CDR3: CASRSTGVGSPLHF

D: .
V: TRBV6-5
J: TRBJ2-7
size: once
DNA: TGTGCCAGCAGACGGACAGCCGCTTTCTACGAGCAGTACTTC
CDR3: CASRRTAAFYEQYF

D: TRBD2
V: TRBV7-8
J: TRBJ2-2
size: once
DNA: TGTGCCAGCAGCTTAGCGGGACTAGCGGGGGTCACCGGGGAGCTGTTTTTT
CDR3: CASSLAGLAGVTGELFF

D: .
V: TRBV5-5
J: TRBJ2-1
size: .
DNA: TGTGCCAGCAGCTTGGGGCCATGGGATGAGCAGTTCTTC
CDR3: CASSLGPWDEQFF

D: .
V: TRBV3-1/TRBV3-2
J: TRBJ2-2
size: .
DNA: TGTGCCAGCAGCCAAGACAGCCGACAAGCCGGGGAGCTGTTTTTT
CDR3: CASSQDSRQAGELFF

D: .
V: TRBV7-6
J: TRBJ2-6
size: .
DNA: TGTGCCAGCAGCTTAGGGACAGTACTTGGGGCCAACGTCCTGACTTTC
CDR3: CASSLGTVLGANVLTF

D: .
V: TRBV9
J: TRBJ1-2
size: .
DNA: TGTGCCAGCAGCTCCAGCAGTGGCTACACCTTC
CDR3: CASSSSSGYTF

D: .
V: TRBV24-1
J: TRBJ1-4
size: .
DNA: TGTGCCGCAAATTATGGAACTAATGAAAAACTGTTTTTT
CDR3: CAANYGTNEKLFF

D: TRBD1
V: TRBV5-4
J: TRBJ2-2
size: .
DNA: TGTGCCAGCAGCTCAACCGGGACAGGGGCGACCGGGGAGCTGTTTTTT
CDR3: CASSSTGTGATGELFF

D: TRBD1
V: TRBV7-2
J: TRBJ2-2
size: .
DNA: TGTGCCAGCAGCCCCCGGAGGACAGGGGGCTTCGGGGAGCTGTTTTTT
CDR3: CASSPRRTGGFGELFF

D: .
V: TRBV7-9
J: TRBJ1-2
size: .
DNA: TGTGCCAGCAGCTCAGAGACAGTTAGCAGAGGCGGCTACACCTTC
CDR3: CASSSETVSRGGYTF

D: .
V: TRBV25-1
J: TRBJ1-2
size: .
DNA: TGTGCCAGCAGTGAATCTCCCCCGCGGGGCTACACCTTC
CDR3: CASSESPPRGYTF

D: .
V: TRBV20-1
J: TRBJ1-4
size: .
DNA: TGCAGTGCCAGCTCTAATGAAAAACTGTTTTTT
CDR3: CSASSNEKLFF

D: .
V: TRBV9
J: TRBJ2-1
size: .
DNA: TGTGCCAGCAGCGCCGCGGGAACTTACAATGAGCAGTTCTTC
CDR3: CASSAAGTYNEQFF

D: TRBD2
V: TRBV18
J: TRBJ2-7
size: .
DNA: TGTGCCAGCTCACCTACCCCTGGGCTAGCGGGAGGCTCTTTGCAGTACTTC
CDR3: CASSPTPGLAGGSLQYF

D: TRBD2
V: TRBV10-2
J: TRBJ2-1
size: .
DNA: TGCGCCAGCAGTGAGTCGAAGGCTAGCGGGGGGGTGAATGAGCAGTTCTTC
CDR3: CASSESKASGGVNEQFF

D: TRBD1
V: TRBV5-4
J: TRBJ2-2
size: .
DNA: TGTGCCAGCACCGGACAACAGGGGGTAAACGGGGAGCTGTTTTTT
CDR3: CASTGQQGVNGELFF

D: TRBD1
V: TRBV7-8
J: TRBJ1-4
size: .
DNA: TGTGCCAGCAGCTTAGGACGACAGGGGAGGCTGGAAAAACTGTTTTTT
CDR3: CASSLGRQGRLEKLFF

D: .
V: TRBV2
J: TRBJ1-6
size: .
DNA: TGTGCCAGCAGTGATTCACCCCTCCACTTT
CDR3: CASSDSPLHF

D: .
V: TRBV7-3
J: TRBJ2-6
size: .
DNA: TGTGCCAGCGGCATGGCGGGCGTCGGCGTCCTGACTTTC
CDR3: CASGMAGVGVLTF

D: .
V: TRBV5-1
J: TRBJ1-1
size: .
DNA: TGCGCCAGCAGCTTGGTGGGAACAGGGACTGAAGCTTTCTTT
CDR3: CASSLVGTGTEAFF

D: .
V: TRBV7-2
J: TRBJ2-7
size: .
DNA: TGTGCCAGCAGCCCCGGACTGAATGTTTACGAGCAGTACTTC
CDR3: CASSPGLNVYEQYF

D: .
V: TRBV7-9
J: TRBJ1-2
size: .
DNA: TGTGCCAGCAGCTTAGGAGACGGACCCTATGGCTACACCTTC
CDR3: CASSLGDGPYGYTF

D: TRBD2
V: TRBV7-2
J: TRBJ2-1
size: .
DNA: TGTGCCAGCAGCTTTGAAGCGGGGGGGCCCAATGAGCAGTTCTTC
CDR3: CASSFEAGGPNEQFF

D: .
V: TRBV27
J: TRBJ1-5
size: .
DNA: TGTGCCAGCAGTTTATCTCAGGGGTTGCAGCCCCAGCATTTT
CDR3: CASSLSQGLQPQHF

D: TRBD1
V: TRBV6-5
J: TRBJ1-4
size: .
DNA: TGTGCCAGCAGTTACGGGGCAGGGGGCTCGGGTGAAAAACTGTTTTTT
CDR3: CASSYGAGGSGEKLFF

D: .
V: TRBV27
J: TRBJ1-2
size: .
DNA: TGTGCCAGCAGTTTTAAGGGTAACTATGGCTACACCTTC
CDR3: CASSFKGNYGYTF

D: TRBD2
V: TRBV14
J: TRBJ2-7
size: .
DNA: TGTGCCAGCCAAATAGCGGGATTACCCTACGAGCAGTACTTC
CDR3: CASQIAGLPYEQYF

D: .
V: TRBV6-2/TRBV6-3
J: TRBJ1-4
size: .
DNA: TGTGCCAGCAGTTATGGAAGGCAGCCCACAACTAATGAAAAACTGTTTTTT
CDR3: CASSYGRQPTTNEKLFF

D: TRBD2
V: TRBV4-1
J: TRBJ2-5
size: .
DNA: TGCGCCAGCAGCCAAGGACTAGCGGAGGGGGAAGAGACCCAGTACTTC
CDR3: CASSQGLAEGEETQYF

D: TRBD1
V: TRBV27
J: TRBJ1-5
size: .
DNA: TGTGCCAGCAGCCCACAGGGGGTGATTCTAGCTCAGCCCCAGCATTTT
CDR3: CASSPQGVILAQPQHF

D: .
V: TRBV2
J: TRBJ1-5
size: .
DNA: TGTGCCAGCAGTGCGCTTAGCAATCAGCCCCAGCATTTT
CDR3: CASSALSNQPQHF

D: .
V: TRBV4-2
J: TRBJ2-3
size: .
DNA: TGTGCCAGCAGCCAAGATCCCTCAGATACGCAGTATTTT
CDR3: CASSQDPSDTQYF

D: TRBD1
V: TRBV11-1
J: TRBJ2-4
size: .
DNA: TGTGCCAGCAGCGACCCGACAGGGACGTGGTTGAACATTCAGTACTTC
CDR3: CASSDPTGTWLNIQYF

D: .
V: TRBV28
J: TRBJ1-3
size: .
DNA: TGTGCCAGCAGGGAAGGTACTGGGGGAAACACCATATATTTT
CDR3: CASREGTGGNTIYF

D: TRBD2
V: TRBV29-1
J: TRBJ2-3
size: .
DNA: TGCAGCGTTGAGATACTAGCGGGAGGAGGAGATACGCAGTATTTT
CDR3: CSVEILAGGGDTQYF

D: .
V: TRBV19
J: TRBJ2-3
size: .
DNA: TGTGCCAGTAGTATGCGGGAACGAACAGCTAAACCAGATACGCAGTATTTT
CDR3: CASSMRERTAKPDTQYF

D: TRBD1
V: TRBV24-1
J: TRBJ1-5
size: .
DNA: TGTGCCACCAGTGATGGGACAGCCGACAATCAGCCCCAGCATTTT
CDR3: CATSDGTADNQPQHF

D: .
V: TRBV12-3/TRBV12-4
J: TRBJ2-7
size: once
DNA: TGTGCCAGCGCCCCTGGCAGCTCCTACGAGCAGTACTTC
CDR3: CASAPGSSYEQYF

D: TRBD2
V: TRBV6-2/TRBV6-3
J: TRBJ2-1
size: once
DNA: TGTGCCAGCAGTTACGTCCTACTAGCGGGCGGGAGGGATGAGCAGTTCTTC
CDR3: CASSYVLLAGGRDEQFF

D: .
V: TRBV14
J: TRBJ1-1
size: .
DNA: TGTGCCAGCAGCCAAGATTGGGTTGACACTGAAGCTTTCTTT
CDR3: CASSQDWVDTEAFF

D: .
V: TRBV4-3
J: TRBJ1-2
size: .
DNA: TGCGCCAGCAGCCAAAGGCTTGCCAGGGACTATGGCTACACCTTC
CDR3: CASSQRLARDYGYTF

D: TRBD2
V: TRBV19
J: TRBJ2-3
size: .
DNA: TGTGCCAGTAGTTCTTTAGCGGGGGTTGTGGCAGATACGCAGTATTTT
CDR3: CASSSLAGVVADTQYF

D: TRBD2
V: TRBV24-1
J: TRBJ2-1
size: .
DNA: TGTGCCACCAGTGTCCCGCTAGCGGGAGGGGACAATGAGCAGTTCTTC
CDR3: CATSVPLAGGDNEQFF

D: .
V: TRBV11-1
J: TRBJ2-3
size: .
DNA: TGTGCCAGCGAACGGGACACAGATACGCAGTATTTT
CDR3: CASERDTDTQYF

D: .
V: TRBV10-3
J: TRBJ2-5
size: .
DNA: TGTGCCATCAGTGAGTCGATGTCGGGGGCCCCAGGGGCATCAGAGACCCAGTACTTC
CDR3: CAISESMSGAPGASETQYF

D: .
V: TRBV5-1
J: TRBJ1-1
size: .
DNA: TGCGCCAGCAGCTTAACCGGGACCGTGAACACTGAAGCTTTCTTT
CDR3: CASSLTGTVNTEAFF